The 16 T cell receptor beta chains listed next were all sequenced from one sample in a study of a mutant IDH1 vaccine in newly diagnosed glioma. As to time point: week 47, end of study. Every vaccination contained 300 ug of the mutant IDH1 20-mer peptide and was paired with topical imiquimod. The antigens for these receptors are not known. Measured with immunoSEQ multiplex PCR; TCRdb has only the in-frame clones, and not every one. Among approximately 56,000 clones listed, around 75% were seen once. The sample here was PBMCs, taken from a glioma patient whose treatment included an IDH1 peptide vaccine. These receptors were collected from a middle-aged man with glioma.

The chain links TRBV5-1 to TRBJ1-2; a possible D gene is TRBD1 (5 bases). Per germline, CDR1 SGHRS and CDR2 YFSETQ. The V end lost 0 bases, the J end lost 5 bases, and 11 bases lay between the germline ends. CDR3 length equals 14 residues. In DNA, the CDR3 is TGCGCCAGCAGCTTGGAGGGGACGGGTTATGGCTACACCTTC. Translating gives CASSLEGTGYGYTF.

The gene calls are TRBV7-9 and TRBJ1-1; 7 bases agree with TRBD1. Germline-derived CDR1 and CDR2 are SEHNR and FQNEAQ (reference sequence). There are 14 residues in the CDR3. V lost 7 bases to trimming and J lost 6 bases; unmatched junction nucleotides: 11. The CDR3 protein is CASNPFTGAPEAFF. CDR3 nucleotide sequence: TGTGCCAGCAACCCCTTTACAGGGGCCCCTGAAGCTTTCTTT.

This clone was detected a few times. The chain carries TRBV5-1 and TRBJ1-1; D is ambiguous. The CDR3 totals 17 residues. Trimming pared 0 bases from V and 11 bases from J, leaving 26 bases between. Germline V gene lookup returns CDR1 SGHRS and CDR2 YFSETQ. The CDR3 DNA reads as TGCGCCAGCAGCTTGGATAGCCCCACGACGGATGCCGGTGGTGCTTTCTTT. Its translation is CASSLDSPTTDAGGAFF.

The V and J genes are TRBV6-5 and TRBJ2-4; 9 positions match TRBD1. Germline CDR1 MNHEY, CDR2 SVGAGI. The CDR3 covers 13 residues. The V and J ends lost 6 bases and 8 bases, in that order; junction bases with no gene match: 5. CDR3 nucleotide sequence: TGTGCCAGCAGGGGACAGGGCGGGGACATTCAGTACTTC. Protein product: CASRGQGGDIQYF.

The J gene is TRBJ2-3, the V gene TRBV6-5; no firm D call. CDR1 and CDR2 (germline): MNHEY, SVGAGI. Between the trimmed V and J ends, which lost 0 bases and 0 bases, there was a span of 4 bases. The CDR3 extends over 14 amino acids. The CDR3 spells CASSYSFSTDTQYF. CDR3 bases: TGTGCCAGCAGTTACTCATTCAGCACAGATACGCAGTATTTT.

This clone has only a few counts. The rearrangement uses TRBV11-2 and TRBJ2-1, with D possibly TRBD1 on 5 matching bases. CDR1 is SGHAT and CDR2 is FQNNGV in the germline V gene. V dropped 5 bases and J dropped 0 bases, with 14 bases sitting between them. The CDR3 totals 16 residues. CDR3 DNA sequence: TGTGCCAGCAGCGGACGGACATTGAGCTCCTACAATGAGCAGTTCTTC. Protein product: CASSGRTLSSYNEQFF.

The rearrangement uses TRBV28 and TRBJ2-7, with a tentative D call TRBD2 (5 bases). The CDR3 loop spans 14 amino acids. Trimming left V 7 bases short and J 7 bases short, with 20 bases between. CDR1 is MDHEN, CDR2 SYDVKM, per germline. For the CDR3, the DNA is TGTGCCAGCACCCCCCCGGTGGCGGGCCGGGAGCAGTACTTC. Residues: CASTPPVAGREQYF.

The chain employs TRBV29-1 and TRBJ2-3; 7 bases map to TRBD1. The V segment lost 3 bases and the J segment 2 bases; nucleotides outside the gene matches: 11. Germline CDR1 is SQVTM and CDR2 is ANQGSEA. The CDR3 runs 16 residues. The CDR3 coding sequence is TGCAGCGTTGATGAACGAGGGGGACAGTTCACAGATACGCAGTATTTT. Translating gives CSVDERGGQFTDTQYF.

The chain has TRBV9 and TRBJ1-2; TRBD1 matches 10 bases. CDR3 size: 13 residues. The germline gives CDR1 SGDLS, CDR2 YYNGEE. After removal of 4 bases from V and 8 bases from J, the junction contained 5 bases not matched to a gene. CDR3 amino acids: CASSPWDRGGYTF. CDR3 nucleotides: TGTGCCAGCAGCCCATGGGACAGGGGAGGCTACACCTTC.

Only a few counts were recorded for this clone. This chain's CDR3 is CAWSVRGGAGYSNQPQHF. The DNA for the CDR3 is TGTGCCTGGAGTGTACGAGGAGGGGCGGGATATAGCAATCAGCCCCAGCATTTT. The rearrangement joins TRBV30 to TRBJ1-5; perhaps TRBD1 as D (5 bases). The V end was cut by 0 bases, the J end by 0 bases, with 18 bases between. There are 18 residues in the CDR3. Per germline, CDR1 GTSNPN and CDR2 SVGIG (reference sequence).

The V gene is TRBV15, the J gene TRBJ2-2; D is perhaps TRBD2 (6 bases). V shed 8 bases and J shed 5 bases, with 15 bases lying between them. Germline V gene lookup returns CDR1 LNHNV and CDR2 YYDKDF (reference sequence). The CDR3 length is 14 residues. The CDR3 loop is CATRTGEETGELFF. The CDR3 DNA is TGTGCCACCCGAACGGGGGAGGAAACCGGGGAGCTGTTTTTT.

The chain has TRBV19 and TRBJ2-1; 11 nucleotides agree with TRBD2. CDR3 length: 17 amino acids. From germline, CDR1 is LNHDA and CDR2 SQIVND (reference sequence). V was pared by 4 bases and J by 4 bases, with 9 bases of the junction left unmatched. The CDR3 protein is CASSNEVAGGHYNEQFF. CDR3 DNA: TGTGCCAGTAGTAATGAAGTAGCGGGGGGGCATTACAATGAGCAGTTCTTC.

The J gene is TRBJ2-1, the V gene TRBV30; D not resolved. The CDR3 extends over 12 amino acids. V dropped 0 bases and J dropped 3 bases, with 3 bases sitting between them. In germline, CDR1 is GTSNPN, CDR2 SVGIG (reference sequence). Written as DNA, the CDR3 is TGTGCCTGGAGTGTATTCTACAATGAGCAGTTCTTC. Translated, it gives CAWSVFYNEQFF.

The chain links TRBV14 to TRBJ2-1; 7 bases map to TRBD1. The germline V gene has CDR1 SGHDN and CDR2 FVKESK. Losses at the gene ends were 6 bases for V and 3 bases for J; bases not matched to a gene: 8. The CDR3 runs 15 residues. DNA for the CDR3: TGTGCCAGCAGGCAAAAGGGACAGAGCTACAATGAGCAGTTCTTC. Translating gives CASRQKGQSYNEQFF. Full variable domain (missing parts from reference TRBV14 and TRBJ2-1): EAGVTQFPSHSVIEKGQTVTLRCDPISGHDNLYWYRRVMGKEIKFLLHFVKESKQDESGMPNNRFLAERTGGTYSTLKVQPAELEDSGVYFCASRQKGQSYNEQFFGPGTRLTVL.

J is TRBJ1-1 and V is TRBV9; TRBD1 agrees at 7 bases. The CDR3 runs 13 residues. Germline assignment: CDR1 SGDLS and CDR2 YYNGEE. V shed 0 bases and J 5 bases; nucleotides not matched to a gene: 1. CDR3 residues: CASSVVQGTEAFF. The CDR3 nucleotides are TGTGCCAGCAGCGTAGTACAGGGGACTGAAGCTTTCTTT.

J is TRBJ2-5 and V is TRBV7-2; D perhaps matches TRBD1 (6 bases). CDR1 and CDR2 from the germline V gene are SGHTA and FQGNSA. Trimming took 4 bases from V and 3 from J, leaving 9 bases between them. The CDR3 is 13 residues long. CDR3 loop: CASSSRTEETQYF. The DNA of the CDR3 is TGTGCCAGCAGCTCCAGGACAGAAGAGACCCAGTACTTC.